This entry features one T cell receptor beta chain sequence. V lost 4 bases and J lost 0, with 10 bases in between. From germline, CDR1 is GTSNPN and CDR2 SVGIG (reference sequence). The CDR3 is made up of 14 amino acids. This entry belongs to a study of T cell changes during pregnancy in multiple sclerosis. The repertoire was sequenced with immunoSEQ multiplex PCR; TCRdb's copy has only in-frame clones and lacks some. The table shows about 44,000 clones, with about 88% occurring only once. The receptor was isolated from a female donor with multiple sclerosis, enrolled in a pregnancy study. V usage is TRBV30 and J usage is TRBJ2-1; D is unclear. The sample here was CD4+ T cells from peripheral blood mononuclear cells, taken after pregnancy. CDR3 DNA sequence: TGTGCCTGGACTACAGCAAACTCCTACAATGAGCAGTTCTTC. Protein: CAWTTANSYNEQFF.